These 31 T cell receptor beta chains share one sample of origin, sequenced in a study of T cell repertoires in cytomegalovirus infection. TCRdb redid the calling of the reads with MiXCR, one entry per CDR3 protein. The data show roughly 130,000 distinct CDR3 sequences, more than 7% seen once. Sequencing was carried out using PBMCs. The receptors come from a human donor in good health (CMV status not recorded). Some clones in this sample may be carry-over from other donors' samples.

This clonotype has a count of ten or more. The chain joins TRBV20-1 to TRBJ1-1; D remains ambiguous. Trimming removed 0 bases at V and 0 bases at J, with 8 bases between. The CDR3 spans 14 residues. From germline, CDR1 is DFQATT and CDR2 SNEGSKA (reference sequence). In DNA, the CDR3 is TGCAGTGCTAGAGAAGGACCCATGAACACTGAAGCTTTCTTT. Amino acid sequence: CSAREGPMNTEAFF.

The V gene is TRBV7-2, the J gene TRBJ1-2; perhaps TRBD1 as D (5 bases). Germline V CDR1 and CDR2: SGHTA, FQGNSA. V was clipped by 2 bases and J by 8 bases, with 15 bases between them. The CDR3 is 14 amino acids. In nucleotides, the CDR3 is TGTGCCAGCAGCTTAACGCGGGCAGGGCGAGGCTACACCTTC. Amino acid sequence: CASSLTRAGRGYTF. Looking up the rest from reference TRBV7-2 and TRBJ1-2 gives the full variable domain: GAGVSQSPSNKVTEKGKDVELRCDPISGHTALYWYRQSLGQGLEFLIYFQGNSAPDKSGLPSDRFSAERTGGSVSTLTIQRTQQEDSAVYLCASSLTRAGRGYTFGSGTRLTVV.

In this sample, this clonotype turned up many times. This CDR3 is CASTLLQGNYGYTF. CDR3 in DNA: TGTGCCAGCACTCTCTTGCAGGGGAACTATGGCTACACCTTC. The J gene is TRBJ1-2, the V gene TRBV28, with D possibly matching TRBD1 (6 bases). CDR1 and CDR2 (germline): MDHEN, SYDVKM. The CDR3 is 14 residues long. V dropped 7 bases and J dropped 2 bases, with 14 bases sitting between them.

This clonotype was detected ten times or more. The chain couples TRBV7-6 to TRBJ1-2; D gene unclear. The CDR3 covers 14 residues. Germline-derived CDR1 and CDR2 are SGHVS and FNYEAQ. V gave up 5 bases and J gave up 2 bases, with 12 bases separating them. This CDR3 reads CASSGWPSNYGYTF. The CDR3 DNA follows: TGTGCCAGCAGCGGTTGGCCAAGCAACTATGGCTACACCTTC.

This clonotype appeared a single time. This chain links TRBV29-1 with TRBJ1-5; a possible D gene is TRBD1 (6 bases). The CDR3 has 13 residues. Germline V gene data show CDR1 as SQVTM and CDR2 as ANQGSEA. The V end lost 4 bases, the J end lost 6 bases, and 13 bases lay between the germline ends. The chain's CDR3 is CSVGWGQGQPQHF. The DNA of the CDR3 is TGCAGCGTTGGCTGGGGGCAGGGTCAGCCCCAGCATTTT.

This clonotype was counted ten times or more. V and J are TRBV7-2 and TRBJ2-3; 7 bases fit TRBD2. This CDR3 has 15 residues. V was clipped by 2 bases and J by 0 bases; unmatched bases: 2. From germline, CDR1 is SGHTA and CDR2 FQGNSA. The CDR3 sequence: CASSLRRGSTDTQYF. In DNA form, the CDR3 reads TGTGCCAGCAGCTTAAGGCGGGGGAGCACAGATACGCAGTATTTT. The variable domain in full, completed from reference TRBV7-2 and TRBJ2-3, reads GAGVSQSPSNKVTEKGKDVELRCDPISGHTALYWYRQSLGQGLEFLIYFQGNSAPDKSGLPSDRFSAERTGGSVSTLTIQRTQQEDSAVYLCASSLRRGSTDTQYFGPGTRLTVL.

This clonotype was recorded at least ten times. This chain connects TRBV2 to TRBJ1-2; no clear D. Per the germline V gene, CDR1 is SNHLY and CDR2 is FYNNEI. The germline V and J ends were trimmed by 11 bases and 0 bases, with 10 bases remaining between them. The CDR3 sequence is 12 residues long. CDR3 nucleotide sequence: TGTGCCTGTACAGAGTCTAACTATGGCTACACCTTC. Protein sequence: CACTESNYGYTF.

This clonotype was seen only a few times. As DNA, the CDR3 is TGTGCCAGCAGCTTTGAGGGAAGCTCCTACAATGAGCAGTTCTTC. This gives the protein CASSFEGSSYNEQFF. The V call is TRBV5-4, the J call TRBJ2-1; D is possibly TRBD2 (5 bases). V was clipped by 2 bases and J by 0 bases, with 9 bases between them. Germline assignment: CDR1 SGHNT and CDR2 YYREEE (reference sequence). CDR3 length: 15 amino acids.

V gene TRBV5-6 combines with J gene TRBJ2-2; 8 bases agree with TRBD2. This CDR3 spans 16 amino acids. The V segment lost 2 bases and the J segment 4 bases; nucleotides outside the gene matches: 7. CDR1 is SGHDT, CDR2 YYEEEE, per germline. CDR3 nucleotide sequence: TGTGCCAGCAGCTTACGAGCGGGGGTCCTCACCGGGGAGCTGTTTTTT. Translated: CASSLRAGVLTGELFF.

This clonotype was detected ten times or more. This sequence joins TRBV5-6 and TRBJ2-7; a weak D match, TRBD2 (5 bases). This CDR3 is 15 amino acids long. Trimming took 2 bases from V and 0 from J, leaving 12 bases between them. The germline CDR1 and CDR2 sequences are SGHDT and YYEEEE. In DNA form, the CDR3 reads TGTGCCAGCAGCTTTCGGGGTAAGAGCTCCTACGAGCAGTACTTC. Translating it yields CASSFRGKSSYEQYF.

This clonotype was detected many times. The chain combines TRBV7-9 with TRBJ2-1; TRBD2 matches at 13 bases. Germline CDR1 and CDR2: SEHNR and FQNEAQ (reference sequence). V lost 5 bases to trimming and J lost 0 bases; unmatched junction nucleotides: 22. The CDR3 has 23 amino acids. Written as DNA, the CDR3 is TGTGCCAGCAGCCTAGTTAGTCGTCGGGGGACTAGCGGGGAGAGAGACTCCTACAATGAGCAGTTCTTC. Amino acids: CASSLVSRRGTSGERDSYNEQFF.

The rearrangement uses TRBV4-1 and TRBJ1-2; 7 nucleotides line up with TRBD1. Germline V gene lookup returns CDR1 MGHRA and CDR2 YSYEKL. This CDR3 is 16 amino acids long. After removal of 1 base from V and 3 bases from J, the junction contained 8 bases not matched to a gene. The CDR3 DNA sequence: TGCGCCAGCAGCCAAGGATATACGGGACAGTACTATGGCTACACCTTC. It codes for CASSQGYTGQYYGYTF.

The rearrangement links TRBV10-3 to TRBJ1-5; D remains unclear. Germline V gives CDR1 ENHRY, CDR2 SYGVKD. The length of the CDR3 is 15 residues. The ends were cut back, 1 base at V and 5 bases at J, with 12 bases in the middle. The CDR3 sequence is CAISELSGGDQPQHF. DNA for the CDR3: TGTGCCATCAGTGAGTTGAGCGGCGGGGATCAGCCCCAGCATTTT.

This clonotype was seen only a few times. Here the CDR3 reads CASSPSGQGLGANYGYTF. CDR3 DNA: TGTGCCAGCAGTCCCTCGGGACAGGGGCTGGGGGCGAACTATGGCTACACCTTC. The V gene is TRBV28, the J gene TRBJ1-2; 10 bases are shared with TRBD1. CDR1 and CDR2 from the germline V gene are MDHEN and SYDVKM. This CDR3 is 18 amino acids long. V lost 5 bases and J lost 2; bases outside the gene matches: 14.

This clonotype was seen ten or more times. Here the CDR3 reads CASTYITGGARMNTEAFF. The CDR3 coding sequence is TGTGCCAGCACCTATATTACAGGGGGCGCAAGGATGAACACTGAAGCTTTCTTT. The rearrangement uses TRBV6-2 or TRBV6-3 and TRBJ1-1; 9 bases align to TRBD1. V shed 7 bases, J shed 0 bases, and the junction held 15 bases outside the gene matches. Germline CDR1 is MNHEY and CDR2 is SVGEGT. This CDR3 spans 18 amino acids.

This clonotype was recorded at least ten times. CDR3 sequence reads: CASSLALQQETQYF. CDR3 in DNA: TGTGCCAGCAGTTTAGCGCTGCAGCAAGAGACCCAGTACTTC. This rearrangement joins TRBV12-3 or TRBV12-4 to TRBJ2-5, with D unclear. Trimming removed 0 bases from V and 2 bases from J, with 7 bases in between. The CDR3 runs to 14 residues.

V is TRBV29-1 and J is TRBJ2-3; 13 positions match TRBD2. V was clipped by 2 bases and J by 5 bases; unmatched bases: 1. There are 14 residues in the CDR3. Germline CDR1 and CDR2: SQVTM and ANQGSEA. The DNA of the CDR3 is TGCAGCGTTGAACGACTAGCGGGGGGAGATACGCAGTATTTT. As protein: CSVERLAGGDTQYF.

This clonotype was observed at least ten times. The chain is built from TRBV28 and TRBJ1-2; unclear D gene. The germline CDR1 and CDR2 sequences are MDHEN and SYDVKM. Between the trimmed V and J ends, which lost 4 bases and 5 bases, there was a span of 17 bases. This CDR3 spans 15 amino acids. DNA for the CDR3: TGTGCCAGCAGTTCCCAGAGGCAGAGCCCTTATGGCTACACCTTC. This gives the protein CASSSQRQSPYGYTF.

This clonotype was counted many times. J is TRBJ1-1 and V is TRBV7-2, with D uncertain. Germline lookup yields CDR1 SGHTA and CDR2 FQGNSA. Trimming removed 1 base from V and 0 bases from J, with 6 bases in between. The length of the CDR3 is 14 residues. The CDR3 bases are TGTGCCAGCAGCTTAGGCCCAGTGAACACTGAAGCTTTCTTT. Translated: CASSLGPVNTEAFF.

This clonotype was observed many times. The rearrangement uses TRBV11-2 and TRBJ2-5, with 9 nucleotides matching TRBD1. The V segment lost 0 bases and the J segment 5 bases; nucleotides outside the gene matches: 4. This CDR3 is built from 15 residues. Germline lookup yields CDR1 SGHAT and CDR2 FQNNGV. The CDR3 spells CASSLDGQGHETQYF. As DNA, the CDR3 is TGTGCCAGCAGCTTAGACGGACAGGGGCACGAGACCCAGTACTTC.

This clonotype was counted many times. The chain links TRBV5-4 to TRBJ1-2, with 9 bases aligning to TRBD1. This CDR3 region has 15 residues. Germline CDR1 is SGHNT and CDR2 is YYREEE (reference sequence). Trimming cost V 4 bases and J 4 bases; bases outside gene matches: 8. The CDR3 coding sequence is TGTGCCAGCAGCGACGACAGGGGGAGTTTCTATGGCTACACCTTC. It translates to CASSDDRGSFYGYTF.

The genes are TRBV18 and TRBJ1-5; D remains unclear. The length of the CDR3 is 16 residues. In germline, CDR1 is KGHSH, CDR2 LQKENI. The V gene lost 0 bases and the J gene lost 4 bases, with 13 bases spanning the gap. The CDR3: CASSPPVVQKNQPQHF. CDR3 nucleotide sequence: TGTGCCAGCTCACCACCGGTGGTGCAGAAGAATCAGCCCCAGCATTTT.

This clonotype was observed at least ten times. The V call is TRBV28, the J call TRBJ1-6; D not certain. Trimming took 5 bases from V and 6 from J, leaving 5 bases between them. Per the germline V gene, CDR1 is MDHEN and CDR2 is SYDVKM. There are 12 residues in the CDR3. The DNA for the CDR3 is TGTGCCAGCAGTCCAACTAATTCACCCCTCCACTTT. Translated, it gives CASSPTNSPLHF.

Many counts were recorded for this clonotype. The J gene is TRBJ2-7, the V gene TRBV7-9, with 10 bases that match TRBD1. CDR3 size: 15 residues. Germline values: CDR1 SEHNR, CDR2 FQNEAQ (reference sequence). The V segment lost 4 bases and the J segment 1 base; nucleotides outside the gene matches: 4. In DNA form, the CDR3 reads TGTGCCAGCAGCTCCGACAGGGGGCTGTCCTACGAGCAGTACTTC. It codes for CASSSDRGLSYEQYF.

The chain employs TRBV28 and TRBJ1-4, with 7 bases fitting TRBD1. The CDR3 loop spans 17 amino acids. Germline V gene data show CDR1 as MDHEN and CDR2 as SYDVKM. The trim removed 5 bases at V and 3 bases at J, leaving 12 bases unmatched. The CDR3 protein is CASSQPRGGSSNEKLFF. The CDR3 DNA reads as TGTGCCAGCAGTCAACCGAGAGGGGGCTCCTCTAATGAAAAACTGTTTTTT.

This chain uses TRBV24-1 with TRBJ2-3, with a tentative D call TRBD1 (6 bases). V dropped 2 bases and J dropped 6 bases, with 14 bases sitting between them. Germline values: CDR1 KGHDR, CDR2 SFDVKD. This CDR3 has 15 amino acids. The CDR3 DNA sequence: TGTGCCACCAGTGATTGGCAGGGGCTCGGGGATACGCAGTATTTT. This gives the protein CATSDWQGLGDTQYF.

This clonotype was observed many times. The chain recombines TRBV7-2 with TRBJ2-3; 10 bases fit TRBD2. The ends lost 1 base at V and 7 bases at J; junction bases unmatched: 17. Germline V gene sequence: CDR1 SGHTA, CDR2 FQGNSA. This CDR3 is built from 19 residues. The CDR3: CASSLVRGSGGASRNTQYF. DNA for the CDR3: TGTGCCAGCAGCTTAGTGAGGGGAAGCGGGGGGGCTTCGCGAAATACGCAGTATTTT.

This clonotype has just a few counts. This sequence joins TRBV7-9 and TRBJ1-1, with unresolved D. The CDR3 contains 14 residues. Germline CDR1 and CDR2: SEHNR and FQNEAQ (reference sequence). V was shortened by 2 bases and J by 4 bases, with 11 bases between the two germline ends. This chain's CDR3 is CASSLLDRGTEAFF. The CDR3 DNA reads as TGTGCCAGCAGCTTATTGGACCGGGGCACTGAAGCTTTCTTT.

The V and J genes are TRBV4-1 and TRBJ2-3; no reliable D call. CDR1 and CDR2 (germline): MGHRA, YSYEKL. CDR3 length: 14 residues. Trimming removed 3 bases at V and 2 bases at J, with 9 bases between. As DNA, the CDR3 is TGCGCCAGCAGCCAGGAACTTTACACAGATACGCAGTATTTT. Translated: CASSQELYTDTQYF.

This clonotype showed up many times. The junction departs from germline at one end; a sequencing error may be responsible. V and J are TRBV28 and TRBJ1-1; no clear D. The CDR3 sequence is 14 residues long. Per the germline V gene, CDR1 is MDHEN and CDR2 is SYDVKM. CDR3 nucleotides: TGTGCCAGCAGTATACACGTCATGAACGCTGAAGCTTTCTTT. Amino acid sequence: CASSIHVMNAEAFF.

Ten or more counts support this clonotype. This rearrangement joins TRBV7-9 to TRBJ2-4; 8 bases match TRBD2. Trimming cost V 2 bases and J 8 bases; bases outside gene matches: 8. The CDR3 runs 15 residues. Germline loops: CDR1 SEHNR, CDR2 FQNEAQ (reference sequence). The CDR3 bases are TGTGCCAGCAGCTTAATGAGCACTAGCGGAGACATTCAGTACTTC. Its protein is CASSLMSTSGDIQYF.